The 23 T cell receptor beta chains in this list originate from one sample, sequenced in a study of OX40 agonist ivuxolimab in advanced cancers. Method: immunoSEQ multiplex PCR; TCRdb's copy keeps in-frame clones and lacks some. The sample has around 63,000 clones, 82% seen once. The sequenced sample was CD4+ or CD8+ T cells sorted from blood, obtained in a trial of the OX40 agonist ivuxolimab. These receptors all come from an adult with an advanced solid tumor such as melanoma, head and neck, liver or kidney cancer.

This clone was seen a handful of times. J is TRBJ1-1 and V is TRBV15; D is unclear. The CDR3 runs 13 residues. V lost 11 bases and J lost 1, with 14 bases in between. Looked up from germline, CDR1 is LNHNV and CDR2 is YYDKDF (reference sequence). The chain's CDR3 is CASKETPNTEAFF. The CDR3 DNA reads TGTGCCTCTAAGGAGACACCGAACACTGAAGCTTTCTTT.

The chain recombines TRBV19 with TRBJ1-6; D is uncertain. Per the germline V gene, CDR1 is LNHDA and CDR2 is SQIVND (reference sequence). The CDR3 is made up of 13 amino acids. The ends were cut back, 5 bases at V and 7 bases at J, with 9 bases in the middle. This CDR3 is CASSLTVNSPLHF. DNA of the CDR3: TGTGCCAGTAGTTTGACGGTAAATTCACCCCTCCACTTT.

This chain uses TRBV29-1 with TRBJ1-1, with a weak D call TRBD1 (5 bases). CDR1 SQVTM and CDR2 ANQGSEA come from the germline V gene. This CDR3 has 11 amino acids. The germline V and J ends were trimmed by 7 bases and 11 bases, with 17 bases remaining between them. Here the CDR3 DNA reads TGCAGCGCCGTCTCGGACACTCTCGCTTTCTTT. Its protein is CSAVSDTLAFF. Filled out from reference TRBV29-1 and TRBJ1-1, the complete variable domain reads SAVISQKPSRDICQRGTSLTIQCQVDSQVTMMFWYRQQPGQSLTLIATANQGSEATYESGFVIDKFPISRPNLTFSTLTVSNMSPEDSSIYLCSAVSDTLAFFGQGTRLTVV.

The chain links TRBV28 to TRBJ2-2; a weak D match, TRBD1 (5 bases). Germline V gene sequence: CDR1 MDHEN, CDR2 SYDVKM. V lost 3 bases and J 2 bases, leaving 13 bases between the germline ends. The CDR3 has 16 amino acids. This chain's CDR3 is CASSLNRRLNTGELFF. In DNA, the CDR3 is TGTGCCAGCAGTTTGAACAGGCGACTTAACACCGGGGAGCTGTTTTTT.

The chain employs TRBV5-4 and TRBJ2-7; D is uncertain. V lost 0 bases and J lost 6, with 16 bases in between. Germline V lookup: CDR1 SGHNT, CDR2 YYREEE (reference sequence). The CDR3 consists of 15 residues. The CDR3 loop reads CASSLGVGLTGEQYF. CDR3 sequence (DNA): TGTGCCAGCAGCTTGGGCGTGGGGTTGACGGGCGAGCAGTACTTC. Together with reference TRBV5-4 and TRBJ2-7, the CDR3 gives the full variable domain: ETGVTQSPTHLIKTRGQQVTLRCSSQSGHNTVSWYQQALGQGPQFIFQYYREEENGRGNFPPRFSGLQFPNYSSELNVNALELDDSALYLCASSLGVGLTGEQYFGPGTRLTVT.

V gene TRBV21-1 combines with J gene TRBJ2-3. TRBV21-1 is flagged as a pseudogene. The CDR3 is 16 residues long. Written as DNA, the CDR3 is TGTGCCAGCAGCAAAGGGGATGGGTTGAGCACAGATACGCAGTATTTT. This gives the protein CASSKGDGLSTDTQYF.

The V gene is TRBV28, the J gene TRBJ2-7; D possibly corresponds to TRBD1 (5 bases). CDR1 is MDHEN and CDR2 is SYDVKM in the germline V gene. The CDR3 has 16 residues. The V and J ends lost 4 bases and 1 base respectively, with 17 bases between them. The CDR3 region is CASSSSQGSDSYEQYV. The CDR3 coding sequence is TGTGCCAGCAGTTCCTCCCAGGGTTCGGATTCCTACGAGCAGTACGTC.

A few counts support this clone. The CDR3 DNA reads TGTGCCAGCAGTCCCACAGGGGGTTACGAGCAGTACGTC. It specifies CASSPTGGYEQYV. The genes are TRBV28 and TRBJ2-7; 8 nucleotides line up with TRBD1. CDR3 size: 13 residues. Germline V gene lookup returns CDR1 MDHEN and CDR2 SYDVKM. After removal of 5 bases from V and 4 bases from J, the junction contained 4 bases not matched to a gene.

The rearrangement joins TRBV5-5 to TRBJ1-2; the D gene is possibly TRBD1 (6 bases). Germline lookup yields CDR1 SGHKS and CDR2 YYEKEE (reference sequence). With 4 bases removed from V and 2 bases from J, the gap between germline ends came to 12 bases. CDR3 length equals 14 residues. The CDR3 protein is CASSPTTGNYGYTF. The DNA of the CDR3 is TGTGCCAGCAGCCCCACTACAGGGAACTATGGCTACACCTTC.

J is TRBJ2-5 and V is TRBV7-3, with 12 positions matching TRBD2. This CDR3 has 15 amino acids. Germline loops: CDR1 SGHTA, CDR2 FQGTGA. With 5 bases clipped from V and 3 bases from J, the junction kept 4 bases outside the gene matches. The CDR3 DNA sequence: TGTGCCAGCAGCAAGACTAGCGGGAGTAAAGAGACCCAGTACTTC. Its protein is CASSKTSGSKETQYF.

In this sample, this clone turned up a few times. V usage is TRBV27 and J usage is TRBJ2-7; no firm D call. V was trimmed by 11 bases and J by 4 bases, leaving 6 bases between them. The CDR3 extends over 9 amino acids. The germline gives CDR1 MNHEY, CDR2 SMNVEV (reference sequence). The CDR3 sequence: CARRYEQYV. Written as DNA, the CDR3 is TGTGCCCGAAGATACGAGCAGTACGTC.

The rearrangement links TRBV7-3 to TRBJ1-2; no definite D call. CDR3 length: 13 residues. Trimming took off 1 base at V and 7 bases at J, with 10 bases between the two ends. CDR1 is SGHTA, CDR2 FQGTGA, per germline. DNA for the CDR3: TGTGCCAGCAGCTTAATTGCCAAGGTTGGCTACACCTTC. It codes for CASSLIAKVGYTF.

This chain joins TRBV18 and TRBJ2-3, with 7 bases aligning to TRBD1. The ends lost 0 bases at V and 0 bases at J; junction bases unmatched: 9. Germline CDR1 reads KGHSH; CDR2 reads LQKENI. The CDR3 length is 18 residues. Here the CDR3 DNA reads TGTGCCAGCTCACCACCAGGGGGCCGCGTTACTAGCACAGATACGCAGTATTTT. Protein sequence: CASSPPGGRVTSTDTQYF.

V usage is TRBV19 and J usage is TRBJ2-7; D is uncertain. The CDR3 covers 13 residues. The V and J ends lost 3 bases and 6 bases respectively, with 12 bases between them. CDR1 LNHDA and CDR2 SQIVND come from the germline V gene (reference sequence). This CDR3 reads CASSIVESSEQYF. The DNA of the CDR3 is TGTGCCAGTAGTATTGTGGAATCCAGCGAGCAGTACTTC.

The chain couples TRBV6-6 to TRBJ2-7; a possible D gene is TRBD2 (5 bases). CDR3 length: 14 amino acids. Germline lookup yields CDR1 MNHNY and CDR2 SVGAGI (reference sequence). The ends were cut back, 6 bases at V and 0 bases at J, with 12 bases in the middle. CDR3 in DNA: TGTGCCAGCAGCTGGACTGCCGACTCCTACGAGCAGTACGTC. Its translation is CASSWTADSYEQYV.

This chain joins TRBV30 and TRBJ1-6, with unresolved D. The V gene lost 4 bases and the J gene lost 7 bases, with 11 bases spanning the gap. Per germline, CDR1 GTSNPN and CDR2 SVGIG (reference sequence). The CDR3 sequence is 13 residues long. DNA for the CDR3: TGTGCCTGGAACGTGGAAGGGAATTCACCCCTCCACTTT. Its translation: CAWNVEGNSPLHF. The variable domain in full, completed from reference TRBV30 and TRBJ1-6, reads SQTIHQWPATLVQPVGSPLSLECTVEGTSNPNLYWYRQAAGRGLQLLFYSVGIGQISSEVPQNLSASRPQDRQFILSSKKLLLSDSGFYLCAWNVEGNSPLHFGNGTRLTVT.

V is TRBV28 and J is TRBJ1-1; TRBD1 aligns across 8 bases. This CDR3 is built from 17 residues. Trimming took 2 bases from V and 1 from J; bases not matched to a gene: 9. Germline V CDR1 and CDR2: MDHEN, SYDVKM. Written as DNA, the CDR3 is TGTGCCAGCAGTTTAGGACCTAGACAGGGGAGGAACACTGAAGCTTTCTTT. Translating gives CASSLGPRQGRNTEAFF.

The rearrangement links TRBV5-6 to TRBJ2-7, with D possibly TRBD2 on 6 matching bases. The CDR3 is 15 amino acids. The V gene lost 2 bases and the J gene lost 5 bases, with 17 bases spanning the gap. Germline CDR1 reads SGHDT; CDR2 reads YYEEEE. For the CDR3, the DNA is TGTGCCAGCAGCTTTGGAGGGGATCCGGGGGACGAGCAGTACGTC. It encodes CASSFGGDPGDEQYV.

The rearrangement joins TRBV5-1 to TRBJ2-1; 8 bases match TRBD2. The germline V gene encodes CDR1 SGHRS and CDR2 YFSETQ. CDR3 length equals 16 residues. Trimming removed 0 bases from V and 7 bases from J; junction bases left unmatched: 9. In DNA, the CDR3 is TGCGCCAGCAGCTTGGCCGACGGGAGGGCCATGAATGAGCAGTTCTTC. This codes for CASSLADGRAMNEQFF.

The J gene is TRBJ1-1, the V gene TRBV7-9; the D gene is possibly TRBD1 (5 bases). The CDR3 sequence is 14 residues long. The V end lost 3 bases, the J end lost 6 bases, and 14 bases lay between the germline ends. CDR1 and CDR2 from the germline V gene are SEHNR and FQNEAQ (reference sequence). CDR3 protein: CASSFGTPGAEAFF. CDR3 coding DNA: TGTGCCAGCAGCTTCGGGACTCCAGGAGCTGAAGCTTTCTTT.

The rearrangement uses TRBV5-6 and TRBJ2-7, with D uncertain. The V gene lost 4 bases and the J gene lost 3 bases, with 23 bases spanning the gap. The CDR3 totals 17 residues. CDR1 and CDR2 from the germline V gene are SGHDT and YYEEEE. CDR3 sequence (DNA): TGTGCCAGCAGCCCAACGGGCCGAATCCTGATGAACTACGAGCAGTACTTC. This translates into CASSPTGRILMNYEQYF.

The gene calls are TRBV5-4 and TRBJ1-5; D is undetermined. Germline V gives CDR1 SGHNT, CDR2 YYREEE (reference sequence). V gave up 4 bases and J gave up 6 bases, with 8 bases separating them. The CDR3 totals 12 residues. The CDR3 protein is CASSRVSQPQHF. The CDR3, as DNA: TGTGCCAGCAGCCGGGTTAGTCAGCCCCAGCATTTT.

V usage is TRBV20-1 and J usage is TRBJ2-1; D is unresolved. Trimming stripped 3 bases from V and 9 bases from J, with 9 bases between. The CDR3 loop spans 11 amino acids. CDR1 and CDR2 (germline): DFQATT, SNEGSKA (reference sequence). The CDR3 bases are TGCAGTGCTAGTGCTTGGCGTGAGCAGTTCTTC. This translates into CSASAWREQFF.